The 12 T cell receptor beta chains listed next were all sequenced from one sample in a study of shared clonotypes between healthy human individuals (dated by TCRdb to 2020 to 2021). Library prep was done by the immunoSEQ multiplex PCR assay. This is the immuneACCESS table as TCRdb keeps it, with only in-frame sequences that have V and J called. A part of the clones is gone; compared with another copy, unresolved V genes explain less than half, and the rest is unexplained. The sample table records millions of clones; about 92% of these occur just once. The biggest ten clones account for around 1.7% of the sample. CD8 naive samples were CD45RO-negative cells positively selected for CCR7, giving a CD45RA+CCR7+ population that excluded TemRA cells. The sample taken for sequencing was naive CD8+ T cells from PBMCs. Reading the label with the study, this specimen's cell subset or site is: CD45RA+CCR7+. The receptors here all came from a young man in good health. Some clones in this sample may be carry-over from other donors' samples.

The rearrangement links TRBV19 to TRBJ2-3, with TRBD1 matching over 7 bases. Germline lookup yields CDR1 LNHDA and CDR2 SQIVND (reference sequence). The CDR3 is made up of 16 amino acids. J lost 2 bases, V lost 2 bases, and 7 bases had no gene match. The CDR3 coding sequence is TGTGCCAGTAGTATATTAGACAGGGAAACCACAGATACGCAGTATTTT. Its protein product is CASSILDRETTDTQYF.

Turning to this clone: Distinct nucleotide sequences in the sample also encode this CDR3. The V gene is TRBV27, the J gene TRBJ2-7; D gene ambiguous. Deletions cut 4 bases from V and 1 base from J, with 11 bases between. This CDR3 comprises 14 residues. Germline V lookup: CDR1 MNHEY, CDR2 SMNVEV (reference sequence). The DNA for the CDR3 is TGTGCCAGCAGTTCCCTCGGGTCTTCCTACGAGCAGTACTTC. As protein: CASSSLGSSYEQYF.

The genes are TRBV7-9 and TRBJ1-3; possibly TRBD1 for D (6 bases). V was trimmed by 3 bases and J by 0 bases, leaving 12 bases between them. Germline lookup yields CDR1 SEHNR and CDR2 FQNEAQ (reference sequence). This CDR3 is 16 amino acids long. The DNA for the CDR3 is TGTGCCAGCAGCTTCCAGGGGCCTCACTCTGGAAACACCATATATTTT. Amino acids: CASSFQGPHSGNTIYF. The full variable domain, rest sourced from reference TRBV7-9 and TRBJ1-3, is DTGVSQNPRHKITKRGQNVTFRCDPISEHNRLYWYRQTLGQGPEFLTYFQNEAQLEKSRLLSDRFSAERPKGSFSTLEIQRTEQGDSAMYLCASSFQGPHSGNTIYFGEGSWLTVV.

The chain links TRBV30 to TRBJ2-2; 7 nucleotides agree with TRBD2. With V trimmed by 3 bases and J by 7 bases, 11 bases remained unmatched. The germline gives CDR1 GTSNPN, CDR2 SVGIG (reference sequence). This CDR3 spans 15 amino acids. The CDR3: CAWRERERYDGELFF. The CDR3 DNA is TGTGCCTGGAGAGAGCGGGAACGCTATGACGGGGAGCTGTTTTTT.

This chain links TRBV7-9 with TRBJ2-5; TRBD2 agrees at 12 bases. V shed 4 bases and J 0 bases; nucleotides not matched to a gene: 3. This CDR3 spans 16 amino acids. The germline CDR1 and CDR2 sequences are SEHNR and FQNEAQ (reference sequence). CDR3 nucleotides: TGTGCCAGCAGCTCACGACTAGCGGGGGACCAAGAGACCCAGTACTTC. Translated: CASSSRLAGDQETQYF.

The rearrangement links TRBV27 to TRBJ1-5; TRBD1 agrees at 7 bases. With V trimmed by 6 bases and J by 7 bases, 9 bases remained unmatched. Per germline, CDR1 MNHEY and CDR2 SMNVEV (reference sequence). The CDR3 length is 14 residues. The CDR3 sequence is CASSEDRTSQPQHF. The CDR3, as DNA: TGTGCCAGCAGCGAGGACAGGACCTCGCAGCCCCAGCATTTT.

A single count supports this clone. CDR3 in DNA: TGTGCCAGCAGCTTGTCACTCGCCTCTGGTAGCGGGAAGGGCAGTGAGCAGTTCTTC. This codes for CASSLSLASGSGKGSEQFF. V gene TRBV5-4 combines with J gene TRBJ2-1; 8 positions match TRBD2. This CDR3 comprises 19 residues. Germline V gene data show CDR1 as SGHNT and CDR2 as YYREEE (reference sequence). With 1 base clipped from V and 9 bases from J, the junction kept 21 bases outside the gene matches.

The chain uses TRBV6-1 and TRBJ1-4; D gene ambiguous. Germline CDR1 is MNHNS and CDR2 is SASEGT. The CDR3 contains 15 residues. V was clipped by 1 base and J by 0 bases, with 6 bases between them. CDR3: CASSEVVATNEKLFF. CDR3 coding DNA: TGTGCCAGCAGTGAAGTTGTAGCAACTAATGAAAAACTGTTTTTT.

In DNA, the CDR3 is TGTGCCAGTAGTAGCGGAGCGGGACTGGCCTACGAGCAGTACTTC. This translates into CASSSGAGLAYEQYF. The chain recombines TRBV19 with TRBJ2-7; 7 positions match TRBD2. J was trimmed by 2 bases and V by 4 bases; bases with no gene match: 8. Germline values: CDR1 LNHDA, CDR2 SQIVND (reference sequence). This CDR3 contains 15 residues.

V gene TRBV6-5 combines with J gene TRBJ1-2; no clear D gene. In germline, CDR1 is MNHEY, CDR2 SVGAGI. The CDR3 runs 14 residues. Trimming shortened V by 6 bases and J by 6 bases, and 17 bases separated the two germline ends. CDR3 protein: CASSSMPWEDGYTF. CDR3 sequence (DNA): TGTGCCAGCAGCTCCATGCCATGGGAAGATGGCTACACCTTC.

The chain has TRBV7-9 and TRBJ2-7; D assignment may be TRBD1 or TRBD2 (5 bases each). The germline V gene has CDR1 SEHNR and CDR2 FQNEAQ (reference sequence). V gave up 4 bases and J gave up 4 bases, with 17 bases separating them. There are 15 residues in the CDR3. This CDR3 is CASSSSGTWIYEQYF. Here the CDR3 DNA reads TGTGCCAGCAGCTCCTCGGGGACCTGGATATACGAGCAGTACTTC.

About this clone: Additional DNA sequences in this sample encode the identical CDR3. This chain uses TRBV11-2 with TRBJ2-7, with D possibly matching TRBD1 (5 bases). Germline lookup yields CDR1 SGHAT and CDR2 FQNNGV. V shed 1 base and J shed 6 bases, with 7 bases lying between them. This CDR3 is built from 12 residues. The CDR3 reads CASSLVGPEQYF. In DNA, the CDR3 is TGTGCCAGCAGCTTAGTGGGGCCCGAGCAGTACTTC.